The TCR beta chain described here comes from a study of T cell repertoires in cytomegalovirus infection. Study-level background: Public TCR beta signatures were indicative of both CMV infection and a matching HLA type.

This clonotype was counted ten times or more. No antigen is known for it. A single record per CDR3 protein comes from TCRdb applying MiXCR to the reads. The table records 900,000 to 950,000 distinct CDR3 sequences, roughly 30% of them present only once. CDR1 and CDR2 from the germline V gene are SEHNR and FQNEAQ (reference sequence). This CDR3 has 16 amino acids. V was cut by 5 bases and J by 5 bases, with 19 bases left in between. Study-level findings and limits: Ex vivo responses were dominated by HLA-C-restricted CMV-specific TCR beta clonotypes.

This sample comprised cultured CD8+ T cells from PBMCs, obtained from culture after CMV antigen stimulation. The TCR was taken from a human donor in good health (CMV status not recorded). Some clones in this sample may be carry-over from other donors' samples. J is TRBJ2-1 and V is TRBV7-9; D could derive from TRBD1 or TRBD2 (6 bases each). The CDR3 DNA follows: TGTGCCAGCAGCCAAGACTTAAGGGGGGCGGACAATGAGCAGTTCTTC. Translation: CASSQDLRGADNEQFF.